The T cell receptor (beta chain) described here comes from a study of regulatory T cells in long-lasting Graves disease. This CDR3 spans 15 amino acids. Germline values: CDR1 MDHEN, CDR2 SYDVKM. Sample time point: newly diagnosed GD, antithyroid drugs for less than 3 months. The TCR library was made from RNA extracted from PBMCs. Graves' disease diagnosis relied on American Thyroid Association guidelines. Patient provenance is recorded as an endocrinology department in Xi'an, China. A remark on this clonotype: This may come from a read error, since a much larger clone is one base off.

In building TCR beta libraries, iRepertoire HTBI primers were used together with Arm-PCR of CDR3 regions. Each CDR3 protein gets one entry after TCRdb re-called the multiplex PCR reads with MiXCR. The sample carries 420,000 or so distinct CDR3 sequences, over 15% recorded once. The sample was also linked to a second study, of T cells in Graves' hyperthyroidism and ophthalmopathy. From that report: Expanded thyroid clonotypes (above 0.001) were mostly also found in blood.

Specimen: peripheral blood mononuclear cells (PBMCs), collected at new diagnosis, from a patient treated with antithyroid drugs. The rearrangement uses TRBV28 and TRBJ2-1; maybe TRBD2 (7 bases). The sequence derives from a woman aged 18-35 years with Graves disease. CDR3 sequence reads: CANSMGGGSRNEQFF. The CDR3, as DNA: TGTGCCAACAGTATGGGGGGCGGGAGTAGGAATGAGCAGTTCTTC.